What follows are 10 T cell receptor beta chains derived from one specimen sequenced in a study of early T cells in non-severe SARS-CoV-2 infection. A single record per CDR3 protein comes from TCRdb applying MiXCR to the 5' RACE reads. The repertoire holds tens of thousands of distinct CDR3 sequences, with 4.6% as singletons. Source: whole blood, taken at baseline. Receptors were obtained from an adult who was a healthcare worker with PCR-confirmed SARS-CoV-2 infection or an uninfected control (not recorded which).

This chain joins TRBV7-3 and TRBJ2-5; 8 bases are a match to TRBD2. The CDR3 has 14 amino acids. Per the germline V gene, CDR1 is SGHTA and CDR2 is FQGTGA. V shed 4 bases, J shed 5 bases, and the junction held 6 bases outside the gene matches. The CDR3: CASSSTGGRETQYF. The CDR3 bases are TGTGCCAGCAGCTCCACGGGGGGGCGTGAGACCCAGTACTTC.

In this sample, this clonotype turned up many times. The chain couples TRBV7-2 to TRBJ1-5; D is uncertain. CDR1 is SGHTA and CDR2 is FQGNSA in the germline V gene. V shed 1 base and J shed 4 bases, with 5 bases lying between them. The CDR3 sequence is 13 residues long. The CDR3 DNA sequence: TGTGCCAGCAGCTTAGAAGAGAATCAGCCCCAGCATTTT. Translating it yields CASSLEENQPQHF.

This clonotype was picked up many times. The chain couples TRBV6-5 to TRBJ1-2; TRBD1 agrees at 7 bases. The ends lost 4 bases at V and 3 bases at J; junction bases unmatched: 8. Germline V gene data show CDR1 as MNHEY and CDR2 as SVGAGI. The CDR3 length is 15 residues. The CDR3 region has the DNA TGTGCCAGCAGTTTGACCCAGGGGGGGGACTATGGCTACACCTTC. It yields the protein CASSLTQGGDYGYTF.

Ten or more counts support this clonotype. The chain is built from TRBV18 and TRBJ1-2; D is unresolved. CDR3 length equals 14 residues. The germline gives CDR1 KGHSH, CDR2 LQKENI. V was pared by 3 bases and J by 4 bases, with 12 bases between. CDR3 nucleotides: TGTGCCAGCTCACCGGGGTCGGGCCCCTATGGCTACACCTTC. Encoded protein: CASSPGSGPYGYTF.

About this clonotype itself: This may arise from a read error, as a much more abundant clone is one base away. The CDR3 DNA reads as TGTGCCAGCAGCCAACTCCCGGGGGAAGGGGCAGATACGCAGTATTTT. Translating gives CASSQLPGEGADTQYF. This sequence joins TRBV3-1 and TRBJ2-3; tentative D call: TRBD2 (6 bases). The CDR3 consists of 16 residues. V was clipped by 2 bases and J by 4 bases, with 16 bases between them. Germline V lookup: CDR1 LGHDT, CDR2 YNNKEL (reference sequence).

This clonotype came up many times. J is TRBJ2-7 and V is TRBV6-5; 10 nucleotides align to TRBD2. Germline assignment: CDR1 MNHEY and CDR2 SVGAGI. The CDR3 covers 14 residues. The ends lost 5 bases at V and 6 bases at J; junction bases unmatched: 7. The DNA of the CDR3 is TGTGCCAGCAGTCGACTAGCGGGCTGGGGCGAGCAGTACTTC. Protein sequence: CASSRLAGWGEQYF.

This clonotype showed up many times. The V and J genes are TRBV19 and TRBJ2-6, with D uncertain. Trimming removed 4 bases from V and 2 bases from J, with 6 bases in between. Germline V gene data show CDR1 as LNHDA and CDR2 as SQIVND (reference sequence). The CDR3 sequence is 14 residues long. CDR3 in amino acids: CASSTRAGANVLTF. CDR3 nucleotides: TGTGCCAGTAGTACCCGGGCTGGGGCCAACGTCCTGACTTTC.

This clonotype was seen many times. This sequence joins TRBV7-6 and TRBJ1-2; TRBD1 matches 10 bases. Unmatched junction bases numbered 6, after V lost 2 bases and J lost 3 bases. Per germline, CDR1 SGHVS and CDR2 FNYEAQ. The CDR3 contains 16 residues. The CDR3 here is CASSLSGQGKYYGYTF. The CDR3 DNA is TGTGCCAGCAGCTTATCGGGACAGGGGAAATACTATGGCTACACCTTC.

This clonotype has ten or more counts. The chain combines TRBV20-1 with TRBJ2-2; D is unclear. This CDR3 is built from 12 residues. V lost 1 base to trimming and J lost 5 bases, with 5 bases between them. Germline lookup yields CDR1 DFQATT and CDR2 SNEGSKA (reference sequence). Here the CDR3 DNA reads TGCAGTGCTAGAGGTCAAACCGGGGAGCTGTTTTTT. Translating gives CSARGQTGELFF.

The sample holds many counts of this clonotype. This chain links TRBV19 with TRBJ2-5; D gene uncertain. This CDR3 region has 17 residues. Trimming cost V 4 bases and J 5 bases, with 23 bases left between them. Germline V CDR1 and CDR2: LNHDA, SQIVND (reference sequence). The CDR3 protein is CASSNWWDSPSGETQYF. The CDR3 DNA reads TGTGCCAGTAGTAATTGGTGGGATTCGCCCTCCGGGGAGACCCAGTACTTC. Supplemented by reference TRBV19 and TRBJ2-5, the full variable domain reads DGGITQSPKYLFRKEGQNVTLSCEQNLNHDAMYWYRQDPGQGLRLIYYSQIVNDFQKGDIAEGYSVSREKKESFPLTVTSAQKNPTAFYLCASSNWWDSPSGETQYFGPGTRLLVL.